The source of this T cell receptor beta chain is a study of control samples from healthy donors and cancer patients. There are 18 residues in the CDR3. Trimming took 4 bases from V and 2 from J; bases not matched to a gene: 13. CDR1 and CDR2 from the germline V gene are SGHRS and YFSETQ. TCRdb's table, derived via immunoSEQ multiplex PCR, lists solely in-frame clones and lacks some. The table includes approximately 49,000 clones, just over 85% detected once. The gene calls are TRBV5-1 and TRBJ2-3; TRBD1 matches 10 bases. Sequenced sample: PBMCs. The source of this sequence is a woman aged 45-59 years with lung cancer. CDR3 sequence: CASSHTRQGALTTDTQYF. CDR3 nucleotides: TGCGCCAGCAGCCATACTAGACAGGGGGCCCTTACCACAGATACGCAGTATTTT.